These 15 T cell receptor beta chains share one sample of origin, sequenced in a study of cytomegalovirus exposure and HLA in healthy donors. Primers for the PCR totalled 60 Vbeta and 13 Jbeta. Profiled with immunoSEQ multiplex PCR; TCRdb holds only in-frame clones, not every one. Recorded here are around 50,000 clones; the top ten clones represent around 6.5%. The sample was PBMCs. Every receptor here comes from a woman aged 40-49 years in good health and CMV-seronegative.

CDR3 coding DNA: TGTGCCAGCAGCCAAGATCCCCGACAGCGTTTAATCACAGATACGCAGTATTTT. Encoded protein: CASSQDPRQRLITDTQYF. The chain links TRBV4-2 to TRBJ2-3; D possibly corresponds to TRBD1 (5 bases). Trimming took off 0 bases at V and 2 bases at J, with 18 bases between the two ends. Germline values: CDR1 LGHNA, CDR2 YNFKEQ. CDR3 size: 18 residues.

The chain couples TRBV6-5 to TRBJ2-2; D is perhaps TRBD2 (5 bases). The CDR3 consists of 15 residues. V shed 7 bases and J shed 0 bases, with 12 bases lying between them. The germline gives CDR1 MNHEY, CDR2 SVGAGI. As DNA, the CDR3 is TGTGCCAGCAAACGGGAACGGACGAACACCGGGGAGCTGTTTTTT. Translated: CASKRERTNTGELFF.

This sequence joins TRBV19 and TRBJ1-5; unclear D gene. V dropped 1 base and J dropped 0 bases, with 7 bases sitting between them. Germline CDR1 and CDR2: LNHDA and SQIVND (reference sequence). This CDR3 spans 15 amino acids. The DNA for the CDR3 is TGTGCCAGTAGTATAGGCGGGGATAGCAATCAGCCCCAGCATTTT. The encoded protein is CASSIGGDSNQPQHF.

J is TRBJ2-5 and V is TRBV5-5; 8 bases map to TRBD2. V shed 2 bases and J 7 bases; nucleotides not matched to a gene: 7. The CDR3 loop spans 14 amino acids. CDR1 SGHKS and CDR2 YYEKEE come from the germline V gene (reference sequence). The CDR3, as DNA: TGTGCCAGCAGCTTCCGGGACGCGGGGGGGACCCAGTACTTC. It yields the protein CASSFRDAGGTQYF.

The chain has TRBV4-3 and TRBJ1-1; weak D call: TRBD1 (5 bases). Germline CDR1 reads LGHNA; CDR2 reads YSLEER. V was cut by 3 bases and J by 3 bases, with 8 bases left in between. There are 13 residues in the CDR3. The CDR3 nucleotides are TGCGCCAGCAGCCAGGCGACAGACACTGAAGCTTTCTTT. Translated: CASSQATDTEAFF.

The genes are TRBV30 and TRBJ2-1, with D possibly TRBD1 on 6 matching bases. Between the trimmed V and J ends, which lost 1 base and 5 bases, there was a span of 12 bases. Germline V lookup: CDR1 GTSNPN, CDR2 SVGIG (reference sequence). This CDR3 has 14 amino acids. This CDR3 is CAWSGYPGDNEQFF. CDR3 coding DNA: TGTGCCTGGAGTGGCTATCCAGGGGACAATGAGCAGTTCTTC.

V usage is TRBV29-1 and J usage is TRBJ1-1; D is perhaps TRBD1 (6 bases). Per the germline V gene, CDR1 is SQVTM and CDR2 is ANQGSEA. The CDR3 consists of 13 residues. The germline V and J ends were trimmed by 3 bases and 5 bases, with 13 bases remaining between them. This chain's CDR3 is CSVEVGGGTEAFF. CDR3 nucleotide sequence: TGCAGCGTTGAGGTAGGGGGGGGGACTGAAGCTTTCTTT. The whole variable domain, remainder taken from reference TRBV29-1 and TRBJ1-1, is SAVISQKPSRDICQRGTSLTIQCQVDSQVTMMFWYRQQPGQSLTLIATANQGSEATYESGFVIDKFPISRPNLTFSTLTVSNMSPEDSSIYLCSVEVGGGTEAFFGQGTRLTVV.

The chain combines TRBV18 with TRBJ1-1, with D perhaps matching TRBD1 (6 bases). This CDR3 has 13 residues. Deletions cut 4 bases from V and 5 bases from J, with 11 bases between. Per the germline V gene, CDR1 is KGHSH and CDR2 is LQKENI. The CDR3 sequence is CASSLRGGTEAFF. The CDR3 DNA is TGTGCCAGCTCACTAAGGGGGGGGACTGAAGCTTTCTTT.

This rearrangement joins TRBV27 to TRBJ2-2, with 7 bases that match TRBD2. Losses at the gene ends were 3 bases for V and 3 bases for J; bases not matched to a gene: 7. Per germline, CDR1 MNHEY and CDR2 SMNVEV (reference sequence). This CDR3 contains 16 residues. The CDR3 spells CASSLRRGRDTGELFF. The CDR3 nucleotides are TGTGCCAGCAGTTTGAGGCGGGGGAGGGACACCGGGGAGCTGTTTTTT.

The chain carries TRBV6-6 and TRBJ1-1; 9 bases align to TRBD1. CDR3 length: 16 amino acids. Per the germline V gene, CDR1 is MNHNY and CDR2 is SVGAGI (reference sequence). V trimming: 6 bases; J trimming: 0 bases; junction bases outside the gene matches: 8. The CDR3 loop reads CASSSKGQGLNTEAFF. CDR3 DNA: TGTGCCAGCAGCTCCAAAGGACAGGGGTTGAACACTGAAGCTTTCTTT.

CDR3 loop: CASSPYGDEQYF. Written as DNA, the CDR3 is TGCGCCAGCAGCCCCTACGGGGACGAGCAGTACTTC. The V gene is TRBV5-1, the J gene TRBJ2-7; D is perhaps TRBD2 (5 bases). The CDR3 totals 12 residues. Germline V lookup: CDR1 SGHRS, CDR2 YFSETQ. V gave up 4 bases and J gave up 5 bases, with 10 bases separating them.

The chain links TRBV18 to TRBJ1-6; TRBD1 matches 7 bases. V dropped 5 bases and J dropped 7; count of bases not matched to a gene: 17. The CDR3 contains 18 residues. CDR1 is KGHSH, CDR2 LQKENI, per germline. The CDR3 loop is CASSSLLSRQGQNSPLHF. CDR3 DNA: TGTGCCAGCTCATCACTACTATCGAGACAGGGTCAAAATTCACCCCTCCACTTT.

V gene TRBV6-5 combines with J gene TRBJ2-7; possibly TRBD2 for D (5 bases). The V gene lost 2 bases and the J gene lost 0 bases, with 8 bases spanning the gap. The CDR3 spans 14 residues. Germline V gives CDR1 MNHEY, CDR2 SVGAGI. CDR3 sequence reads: CASSYTRASYEQYF. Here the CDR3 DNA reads TGTGCCAGCAGTTACACGAGGGCCTCCTACGAGCAGTACTTC.

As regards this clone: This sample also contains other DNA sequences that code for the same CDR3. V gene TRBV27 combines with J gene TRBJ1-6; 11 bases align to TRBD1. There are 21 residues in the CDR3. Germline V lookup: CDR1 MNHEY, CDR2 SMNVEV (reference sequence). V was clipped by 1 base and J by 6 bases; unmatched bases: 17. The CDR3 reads CASSLWPGQGDYSPLNSPLHF. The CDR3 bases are TGTGCCAGCAGTTTATGGCCGGGACAGGGGGATTATTCTCCCCTTAATTCACCCCTCCACTTT.

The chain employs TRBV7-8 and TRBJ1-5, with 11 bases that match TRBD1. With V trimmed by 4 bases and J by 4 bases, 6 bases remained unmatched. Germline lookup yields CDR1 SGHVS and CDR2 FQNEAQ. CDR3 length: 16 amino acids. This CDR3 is CASSSTGTGGNQPQHF. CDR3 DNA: TGTGCCAGCAGCTCAACCGGGACAGGGGGAAATCAGCCCCAGCATTTT.